This T cell receptor (beta chain) originates from a study of early T cells in non-severe SARS-CoV-2 infection. The study, taken as a whole, reports: A preference for anti-spike CD8 responses marked VDJdb matching, which missed private and CD4 specificities.

TCRdb analysed the 5' RACE reads with MiXCR anew, one entry per CDR3 protein. The data contain approximately 69,000 distinct CDR3 sequences, 9.5% to 15% of them singletons. This clonotype has only a few counts. No antigen is known for it. V dropped 2 bases and J dropped 3 bases, with 15 bases sitting between them. Germline V lookup: CDR1 SGHRS, CDR2 YFSETQ. The CDR3 has 15 residues. The chain links TRBV5-1 to TRBJ2-7; D call uncertain. This TCR came from an adult who was a healthcare worker with PCR-confirmed SARS-CoV-2 infection or an uninfected control (not recorded which). This sample comprised whole blood, obtained at baseline. In DNA form, the CDR3 reads TGCGCCAGCAGCTTCTCCGAAGGGTCCGACTACGAGCAGTACTTC. This codes for CASSFSEGSDYEQYF.